The 28 T cell receptor beta chains reported below all come from one sample, sequenced in a study of blood T cells in healthy people across ages. A second 7 to 11 cycle PCR used barcoded and J-beta primers. TCRdb redid the calling of the 5' RACE reads with MiXCR, one entry per CDR3 protein. The table records some 800,000 distinct CDR3 sequences, roughly 25% of them present only once. The sample was also reused in another study, on T cells of mothers and their children.

The sample was blood. The receptors shown here come from a boy aged 5-17 years in good health.

Details on this clonotype: The junction and the germline gene differ at one end; a read error may be behind it. The rearrangement links TRBV5-6 to TRBJ2-4; unclear D gene. CDR1 and CDR2 (germline): SGHDT, YYEEEE. CDR3 length equals 16 residues. CDR3 bases: TGTGCCAGCAGCTTGGCGCCGGAAGGGCCCAAAACCATTCAGTACTTC. Its translation: CASSLAPEGPKTIQYF. Full variable domain (rest looked up from reference TRBV5-6 and TRBJ2-4): DAGVTQSPTHLIKTRGQQVTLRCSPKSGHDTVSWYQQALGQGPQFIFQYYEEEERQRGNFPDRFSGHQFPNYSSELNVNALLLGDSALYLCASSLAPEGPKTIQYFGAGTRLSVL.

This sequence joins TRBV5-5 and TRBJ2-2; D is uncertain. Germline V gene sequence: CDR1 SGHKS, CDR2 YYEKEE (reference sequence). Trimming took off 0 bases at V and 0 bases at J, with 6 bases between the two ends. The CDR3 sequence is 15 residues long. CDR3 loop: CASSLDDTNTGELFF. CDR3 DNA sequence: TGTGCCAGCAGCTTGGATGACACGAACACCGGGGAGCTGTTTTTT.

Worth noting for this clonotype: Mismatch with germline at one junction end may stem from a read error. The chain recombines TRBV12-3 or TRBV12-4 with TRBJ2-3, with 7 bases that match TRBD2. There are 15 residues in the CDR3. The CDR3 reads CASSFTSVPTDAQYF. The CDR3, as DNA: TGTGCCAGCAGTTTTACTAGCGTACCCACAGATGCGCAGTATTTT.

This clonotype was detected a few times. The rearrangement joins TRBV29-1 to TRBJ2-7; possible D gene TRBD2, 6 bases. This CDR3 is 11 amino acids long. Germline V gives CDR1 SQVTM, CDR2 ANQGSEA. Trimming left V 7 bases short and J 2 bases short, with 9 bases between. The CDR3 is CSGGVTYEQYF. As DNA, the CDR3 is TGCAGCGGCGGGGTAACCTACGAGCAGTACTTC.

V usage is TRBV6-5 and J usage is TRBJ1-1, with no clear D. Deletions cut 1 base from V and 1 base from J, with 10 bases between. Germline CDR1 MNHEY, CDR2 SVGAGI. The CDR3 is 15 amino acids. CDR3 region: CASSYLGSENTEAFF. Written as DNA, the CDR3 is TGTGCCAGCAGTTACTTGGGGTCGGAGAACACTGAAGCTTTCTTT.

This clonotype appeared a few times. The chain employs TRBV6-5 and TRBJ1-3; a possible D gene is TRBD1 (5 bases). Germline CDR1 and CDR2: MNHEY and SVGAGI. V was clipped by 6 bases and J by 0 bases, with 12 bases between them. The CDR3 is 15 amino acids. The CDR3 DNA reads as TGTGCCAGCAGAAGGGACTCCTACTCTGGAAACACCATATATTTT. Translation gives CASRRDSYSGNTIYF.

The gene calls are TRBV28 and TRBJ1-4; 7 positions match TRBD1. With 10 bases clipped from V and 3 bases from J, the junction kept 5 bases outside the gene matches. Germline-derived CDR1 and CDR2 are MDHEN and SYDVKM. The CDR3 length is 13 residues. CDR3 sequence: CATGGTANEKLFF. As DNA, the CDR3 is TGTGCCACCGGTGGGACAGCTAATGAAAAACTGTTTTTT.

This rearrangement joins TRBV9 to TRBJ2-5; D perhaps matches TRBD1 (5 bases). The germline V gene encodes CDR1 SGDLS and CDR2 YYNGEE. Trimming shortened V by 2 bases and J by 2 bases, and 13 bases separated the two germline ends. The CDR3 has 15 residues. The CDR3 protein is CASSVGGAAQETQYF. CDR3 nucleotides: TGTGCCAGCAGCGTGGGTGGGGCAGCACAAGAGACCCAGTACTTC.

The chain joins TRBV29-1 to TRBJ2-7; D tentatively fits TRBD1 or TRBD2 (5 bases each). This CDR3 is 14 amino acids long. Trimming shortened V by 6 bases and J by 5 bases, and 20 bases separated the two germline ends. CDR1 and CDR2 (germline): SQVTM, ANQGSEA. CDR3 sequence: CSVLGRGSLNEQYF. In DNA, the CDR3 is TGCAGCGTCCTGGGACGTGGGAGTCTGAACGAGCAGTACTTC.

This clonotype was detected a few times. CDR3 bases: TGTGCCACAGATGGGGGCCGGGAGCTGTTTTTT. Its protein is CATDGGRELFF. V is TRBV28 and J is TRBJ2-2; D is perhaps TRBD1 (6 bases). This CDR3 contains 11 residues. The V end was cut by 10 bases, the J end by 9 bases, with 12 bases between. CDR1 is MDHEN and CDR2 is SYDVKM in the germline V gene.

The chain employs TRBV7-2 and TRBJ2-5, with TRBD2 as a possible D gene (6 bases). V was shortened by 8 bases and J by 2 bases, with 12 bases between the two germline ends. From germline, CDR1 is SGHTA and CDR2 FQGNSA. CDR3 length: 13 residues. The CDR3 sequence is CASAGDLQETQYF. The CDR3 DNA reads TGTGCCAGCGCCGGGGACTTACAAGAGACCCAGTACTTC.

This chain joins TRBV12-3 or TRBV12-4 and TRBJ1-2; D uncertain. There are 13 residues in the CDR3. V lost 2 bases, J lost 2 bases, and 6 bases lay in between. The CDR3, as DNA: TGTGCCAGCAGTTTAACAGACAACTATGGCTACACCTTC. It codes for CASSLTDNYGYTF.

This clonotype was seen a few times. The gene calls are TRBV9 and TRBJ2-5, with 11 nucleotides matching TRBD2. Germline values: CDR1 SGDLS, CDR2 YYNGEE. V shed 3 bases and J 2 bases; nucleotides not matched to a gene: 3. The length of the CDR3 is 15 residues. The DNA of the CDR3 is TGTGCCAGCAGCGCGGGGACTAGCGGACAAGAGACCCAGTACTTC. This gives the protein CASSAGTSGQETQYF.

V gene TRBV24-1 combines with J gene TRBJ1-2; D is ambiguous. There are 13 residues in the CDR3. V dropped 3 bases and J dropped 8 bases, with 12 bases sitting between them. The germline V gene has CDR1 KGHDR and CDR2 SFDVKD. CDR3 sequence: CATSDAIGFGYTF. CDR3 in DNA: TGTGCCACCAGTGATGCAATAGGGTTCGGCTACACCTTC.

This clonotype showed up just a few times. This chain uses TRBV28 with TRBJ1-2; possibly TRBD1 for D (5 bases). CDR3 length equals 16 residues. Trimming shortened V by 4 bases and J by 2 bases, and 17 bases separated the two germline ends. Germline V gives CDR1 MDHEN, CDR2 SYDVKM. The CDR3 protein is CASSSQWQGHNYGYTF. CDR3 sequence (DNA): TGTGCCAGCAGTTCTCAATGGCAGGGCCACAACTATGGCTACACCTTC.

The CDR3 nucleotides read TGCAGCGTTCTAATACTCGGGGAGCTGTTTTTT. This sequence encodes CSVLILGELFF. The V call is TRBV29-1, the J call TRBJ2-2; D remains unclear. V was shortened by 5 bases and J by 7 bases, with 8 bases between the two germline ends. Germline V gene data show CDR1 as SQVTM and CDR2 as ANQGSEA. This CDR3 is 11 amino acids long.

In its sample, this clonotype was seen a few times. The CDR3 here is CSARYRGGNYGYTF. CDR3 coding DNA: TGCAGTGCTCGGTACAGGGGAGGGAACTATGGCTACACCTTC. This chain links TRBV20-1 with TRBJ1-2; TRBD1 agrees at 7 bases. Germline V lookup: CDR1 DFQATT, CDR2 SNEGSKA (reference sequence). The length of the CDR3 is 14 residues. V dropped 5 bases and J dropped 2; count of bases not matched to a gene: 8.

J is TRBJ2-1 and V is TRBV5-1, with D possibly being TRBD2 (5 bases). Germline V gene lookup returns CDR1 SGHRS and CDR2 YFSETQ. Trimming shortened V by 3 bases and J by 1 base, and 20 bases separated the two germline ends. This CDR3 region has 18 residues. This chain's CDR3 is CASSSKGGLNFSYNEQFF. CDR3 sequence (DNA): TGCGCCAGCAGCTCTAAGGGCGGGCTTAACTTTTCCTACAATGAGCAGTTCTTC.

J is TRBJ2-5 and V is TRBV28, with D perhaps being TRBD1 or TRBD2 (5 bases each). The CDR3 is 12 residues long. V was pared by 4 bases and J by 6 bases, with 9 bases between. In germline, CDR1 is MDHEN, CDR2 SYDVKM. This chain's CDR3 is CASSSWGQTQYF. The CDR3 region has the DNA TGTGCCAGCAGTTCGTGGGGACAGACCCAGTACTTC. The full variable domain, completed using reference TRBV28 and TRBJ2-5, is DVKVTQSSRYLVKRTGEKVFLECVQDMDHENMFWYRQDPGLGLRLIYFSYDVKMKEKGDIPEGYSVSREKKERFSLILESASTNQTSMYLCASSSWGQTQYFGPGTRLLVL.

The chain links TRBV12-3 or TRBV12-4 to TRBJ2-3, with 8 nucleotides matching TRBD2. This CDR3 region has 16 residues. J lost 3 bases, V lost 6 bases, and 11 bases had no gene match. The CDR3 region has the DNA TGTGCCAGCAGCCCCGGGGGGGGCGGGAGAACAGATACGCAGTATTTT. Its translation is CASSPGGGGRTDTQYF.

The chain joins TRBV7-6 to TRBJ2-2; 10 positions match TRBD1. Losses at the gene ends were 3 bases for V and 3 bases for J; bases not matched to a gene: 7. The CDR3 totals 17 residues. CDR1 is SGHVS, CDR2 FNYEAQ, per germline. CDR3 loop: CASSLTGTGVDTGELFF. The CDR3 DNA follows: TGTGCCAGCAGCTTGACTGGGACAGGGGTAGACACCGGGGAGCTGTTTTTT. Filled out from reference TRBV7-6 and TRBJ2-2, the complete variable domain reads GAGVSQSPRYKVTKRGQDVALRCDPISGHVSLYWYRQALGQGPEFLTYFNYEAQQDKSGLPNDRFSAERPEGSISTLTIQRTEQRDSAMYRCASSLTGTGVDTGELFFGEGSRLTVL.

The chain is built from TRBV6-2 or TRBV6-3 and TRBJ2-7; D may be TRBD1 (5 bases). The CDR3 extends over 13 amino acids. V was cut by 2 bases and J by 4 bases, with 9 bases left in between. Germline CDR1 MNHEY, CDR2 SVGEGT. For the CDR3, the DNA is TGTGCCAGCAGTTACCAGCAGGGATACGAGCAGTACTTC. This sequence encodes CASSYQQGYEQYF.

The chain links TRBV2 to TRBJ2-7, with 7 bases lining up with TRBD1. The trim removed 6 bases at V and 0 bases at J, leaving 5 bases unmatched. The CDR3 loop spans 14 amino acids. Germline assignment: CDR1 SNHLY and CDR2 FYNNEI. The CDR3 DNA reads TGTGCCAGCAGGACAGGGTCGTTCTCCTACGAGCAGTACTTC. Translation gives CASRTGSFSYEQYF.

The V and J genes are TRBV20-1 and TRBJ2-5, with D possibly TRBD2 on 5 matching bases. Gene TRBJ2-7 matches the end of the DNA better, so the J call may be wrong. Germline CDR1 and CDR2: DFQATT and SNEGSKA (reference sequence). The CDR3 is made up of 13 amino acids. The CDR3 sequence is CSARHLARYEQYF. CDR3 DNA sequence: TGCAGTGCCAGACACCTAGCAAGGTACGAGCAGTACTTC.

The chain uses TRBV29-1 and TRBJ2-7, with TRBD1 matching 9 bases. The germline V gene encodes CDR1 SQVTM and CDR2 ANQGSEA. V lost 1 base, J lost 12 bases, and 13 bases stayed unmatched. There are 14 residues in the CDR3. As DNA, the CDR3 is TGCAGCGTTGAAGTAAGGGGACAGGGTATGATTCGGTACTTC. It specifies CSVEVRGQGMIRYF.

The chain carries TRBV4-3 and TRBJ2-3; D gene unclear. V dropped 0 bases and J dropped 2 bases, with 12 bases sitting between them. The CDR3 extends over 16 amino acids. Germline V gene sequence: CDR1 LGHNA, CDR2 YSLEER. CDR3 sequence (DNA): TGCGCCAGCAGCCAAGACCTGGGCCCACCCACAGATACGCAGTATTTT. This sequence encodes CASSQDLGPPTDTQYF.

In this sample, this clonotype turned up once. The V gene is TRBV11-2, the J gene TRBJ2-2; 7 nucleotides match TRBD1. The germline V gene encodes CDR1 SGHAT and CDR2 FQNNGV. The CDR3 consists of 17 residues. V was clipped by 5 bases and J by 3 bases; unmatched bases: 12. The CDR3 region has the DNA TGTGCCAGCAGCCCCCACACCGGGACAGCTTACACCGGGGAGCTGTTTTTT. This encodes CASSPHTGTAYTGELFF. The full variable domain, rest sourced from reference TRBV11-2 and TRBJ2-2, is EAGVAQSPRYKIIEKRQSVAFWCNPISGHATLYWYQQILGQGPKLLIQFQNNGVVDDSQLPKDRFSAERLKGVDSTLKIQPAKLEDSAVYLCASSPHTGTAYTGELFFGEGSRLTVL.

The chain is built from TRBV3-1 and TRBJ2-7, with D possibly being TRBD1 (5 bases). From germline, CDR1 is LGHDT and CDR2 YNNKEL (reference sequence). V was clipped by 5 bases and J by 6 bases, with 17 bases between them. The CDR3 totals 14 residues. This CDR3 is CASSTGAGSPEQYF. CDR3 sequence (DNA): TGTGCCAGCAGCACAGGTGCCGGGTCCCCCGAGCAGTACTTC.